The source of this T cell receptor (beta chain) is a study of blood T cell repertoires in COVID-19. About the study: Sites in the United States, Italy and Spain provided acute and convalescent COVID-19 samples.

The V segment lost 7 bases and the J segment 3 bases; nucleotides outside the gene matches: 13. From germline, CDR1 is LNHDA and CDR2 SQIVND (reference sequence). CDR3 size: 17 residues. In the source study's methods: Estimation of nucleated cell counts relied on the amplification of reference gene primers. Libraries were prepared by immunoSEQ multiplex PCR; TCRdb keeps only in-frame clonotypes and omits some of them. The V and J calls and clone size come from that table; D and trimming were worked out from the DNA. The sample shows roughly 160,000 clones, approximately 84% of them seen only once. Residents of 24 US areas, aged about 18 to 95 years, made up the participants. Assignments of participants to cohorts depended upon their own reported clinical history. This clone showed up just once.

This clonotype originated in a woman aged 50 to 60 who had recovered from COVID-19. This rearrangement joins TRBV19 to TRBJ1-5; 9 bases match TRBD1. Sequenced: PBMCs or T cells enriched from blood (not recorded which). CDR3 residues: CASTQVGQGKANQPQHF. The CDR3 nucleotides are TGTGCCAGTACTCAGGTGGGACAGGGCAAGGCCAATCAGCCCCAGCATTTT.